The 15 T cell receptor beta chains listed next were all sequenced from one sample in a study of vaccination and CD4 T cells after COVID-19. Sequenced with the Oncomine TCR Beta short-read assay was DNA taken from cultured CD4+ T cells. TCRdb reanalysed the PCR reads using MiXCR and keeps one entry per CDR3 protein. The profile shows around 15,000 distinct CDR3 sequences, 45% of them singletons. This sample's treatment: approximately 9-day PBMC culture with coronavirus spike peptide pools or control peptides (ViraFEST assay). These TCRs are of unknown antigen specificity. The material sequenced was CD4+ T cells from blood, cultured in vitro, taken before SARS-CoV-2 vaccination. These receptors came from a human donor who received a COVID-19 vaccine.

The rearrangement uses TRBV5-1 and TRBJ2-5; no firm D call. The V and J ends lost 4 bases and 5 bases respectively, with 18 bases between them. The CDR3 totals 15 residues. In germline, CDR1 is SGHRS, CDR2 YFSETQ. This chain's CDR3 is CASSKTPESSETQYF. Written as DNA, the CDR3 is TGCGCCAGCAGCAAAACCCCGGAGTCTAGTGAGACCCAGTACTTC.

This clonotype has more than one count but fewer than ten. The V gene is TRBV7-2, the J gene TRBJ1-2, with 7 positions matching TRBD1. From germline, CDR1 is SGHTA and CDR2 FQGNSA. The CDR3 length is 14 residues. V shed 5 bases and J 4 bases; nucleotides not matched to a gene: 7. The CDR3 DNA reads TGTGCCAGCAGCCTCAAAGGGGGCGCCTATGGCTACACCTTC. Its translation: CASSLKGGAYGYTF.

This clonotype was recorded a few times. CDR3 loop: CASSIGGGDYGYTF. The CDR3 DNA reads as TGTGCCAGTAGTATAGGTGGCGGTGACTATGGCTACACCTTC. V gene TRBV19 combines with J gene TRBJ1-2; D uncertain. The germline V gene has CDR1 LNHDA and CDR2 SQIVND (reference sequence). Trimming removed 1 base at V and 3 bases at J, with 9 bases between. CDR3 length: 14 residues. The full variable domain, its missing parts supplied by reference TRBV19 and TRBJ1-2, is DGGITQSPKYLFRKEGQNVTLSCEQNLNHDAMYWYRQDPGQGLRLIYYSQIVNDFQKGDIAEGYSVSREKKESFPLTVTSAQKNPTAFYLCASSIGGGDYGYTFGSGTRLTVV.

The rearrangement links TRBV19 to TRBJ1-2, with D hard to call. Between the trimmed V and J ends, which lost 10 bases and 2 bases, there was a span of 14 bases. CDR1 LNHDA and CDR2 SQIVND come from the germline V gene (reference sequence). The CDR3 runs 13 residues. The CDR3 sequence is CATEVGQNYGYTF. DNA for the CDR3: TGTGCCACAGAAGTAGGGCAAAACTATGGCTACACCTTC. Drawing the rest from reference TRBV19 and TRBJ1-2, the complete variable domain is DGGITQSPKYLFRKEGQNVTLSCEQNLNHDAMYWYRQDPGQGLRLIYYSQIVNDFQKGDIAEGYSVSREKKESFPLTVTSAQKNPTAFYLCATEVGQNYGYTFGSGTRLTVV.

This clonotype was counted between two and nine times. The chain has TRBV19 and TRBJ2-3; weak D call: TRBD1 (6 bases). V lost 5 bases, J lost 0 bases, and 12 bases lay in between. The germline gives CDR1 LNHDA, CDR2 SQIVND (reference sequence). CDR3 size: 15 residues. The CDR3 nucleotides read TGTGCCAGTAGTTCCAACAGGGAGAGCACAGATACGCAGTATTTT. Translation: CASSSNRESTDTQYF.

By share, this clonotype counts as medium-sized. The V and J genes are TRBV6-5 and TRBJ2-1, with 7 bases that match TRBD1. Trimming removed 2 bases from V and 10 bases from J; junction bases left unmatched: 11. Germline V gene lookup returns CDR1 MNHEY and CDR2 SVGAGI. The CDR3 runs to 15 residues. In DNA form, the CDR3 reads TGTGCCAGCAGTTACAGGGGGCCGGCGGCGGGCGAGCAGTTCTTC. This gives the protein CASSYRGPAAGEQFF.

J is TRBJ2-5 and V is TRBV12-3 or TRBV12-4; D is possibly TRBD2 (6 bases). The V and J ends lost 1 base and 5 bases respectively, with 11 bases between them. The CDR3 covers 14 residues. The CDR3 DNA reads TGTGCCAGCAGTTTAGAAGCGGGCCACGAGACCCAGTACTTC. Amino acids: CASSLEAGHETQYF.

J is TRBJ1-1 and V is TRBV10-3, with D possibly matching TRBD1 (6 bases). This CDR3 has 16 amino acids. Trimming shortened V by 0 bases and J by 1 base, and 12 bases separated the two germline ends. Germline assignment: CDR1 ENHRY and CDR2 SYGVKD. The CDR3 protein is CAISESTSGANTEAFF. CDR3 sequence (DNA): TGTGCCATCAGTGAGTCGACTTCAGGGGCGAACACTGAAGCTTTCTTT.

V usage is TRBV2 and J usage is TRBJ2-7; D not resolved. V lost 3 bases to trimming and J lost 1 base, with 7 bases between them. Germline lookup yields CDR1 SNHLY and CDR2 FYNNEI. This CDR3 comprises 13 residues. CDR3 DNA: TGTGCCAGCAGTGATGACCTTTCCTACGAGCAGTACTTC. Protein sequence: CASSDDLSYEQYF. Looking up the rest from reference TRBV2 and TRBJ2-7 gives the full variable domain: EPEVTQTPSHQVTQMGQEVILRCVPISNHLYFYWYRQILGQKVEFLVSFYNNEISEKSEIFDDQFSVERPDGSNFTLKIRSTKLEDSAMYFCASSDDLSYEQYFGPGTRLTVT.

The chain uses TRBV5-6 and TRBJ1-5; D possibly corresponds to TRBD1 (6 bases). The CDR3 totals 14 residues. CDR1 and CDR2 from the germline V gene are SGHDT and YYEEEE. V shed 6 bases and J shed 6 bases, with 16 bases lying between them. CDR3 residues: CASKEQGSGQPQHF. As DNA, the CDR3 is TGTGCCAGCAAGGAACAGGGTTCGGGTCAGCCCCAGCATTTT.

In this sample, this clonotype turned up a few times. The gene calls are TRBV5-1 and TRBJ1-6, with 12 bases matching TRBD1. The ends lost 4 bases at V and 10 bases at J; junction bases unmatched: 6. The germline CDR1 and CDR2 sequences are SGHRS and YFSETQ. The CDR3 totals 15 residues. CDR3 nucleotides: TGCGCCAGCAGCCGCGGGACAGGGGGCGTGTCACCCCTCCACTTT. Amino acids: CASSRGTGGVSPLHF.

In its sample, this clonotype was seen a few times. This chain links TRBV19 with TRBJ1-5; D might be TRBD1 (6 bases). The length of the CDR3 is 13 residues. V shed 10 bases and J shed 4 bases, with 14 bases lying between them. Germline V gene lookup returns CDR1 LNHDA and CDR2 SQIVND (reference sequence). This CDR3 is CATTGLVNQPQHF. The CDR3 DNA is TGTGCCACCACAGGGTTAGTGAATCAGCCCCAGCATTTT.

This chain connects TRBV30 to TRBJ2-7; 10 bases agree with TRBD2. The germline V gene has CDR1 GTSNPN and CDR2 SVGIG (reference sequence). V shed 7 bases, J shed 0 bases, and the junction held 24 bases outside the gene matches. This CDR3 has 20 amino acids. The CDR3 DNA is TGTGCCTCCCCACGCGCTCTACCCGCGCTAGCGGGGGCCCCCTCCTACGAGCAGTACTTC. Protein product: CASPRALPALAGAPSYEQYF.

The chain joins TRBV29-1 to TRBJ1-1; 12 bases match TRBD1. The CDR3 extends over 17 amino acids. Germline values: CDR1 SQVTM, CDR2 ANQGSEA. After removal of 8 bases from V and 4 bases from J, the junction contained 17 bases not matched to a gene. CDR3 protein: CSSVTGQGALWGTEAFF. CDR3 coding DNA: TGCAGCAGTGTGACGGGACAGGGGGCTTTATGGGGCACTGAAGCTTTCTTT.

The chain uses TRBV30 and TRBJ2-1, with 7 bases aligning to TRBD1. Germline assignment: CDR1 GTSNPN and CDR2 SVGIG (reference sequence). Trimming removed 7 bases from V and 2 bases from J; junction bases left unmatched: 8. The CDR3 runs to 14 residues. This CDR3 is CAFKGAITYNEQFF. The CDR3 DNA is TGTGCCTTTAAGGGGGCCATAACCTACAATGAGCAGTTCTTC.